This TCR beta chain was documented in a study of T cell responses to AZD1222 COVID-19 vaccine (TCRdb year 2021). Regarding the study in general: Because spike-specific TCR depth and breadth did not differ between the two schedules, AZD1222 recipients who got a second dose at roughly 4 weeks were pooled with those who got a second dose at roughly 12 weeks. TCR sequencing covered over 230 trial participants: some 210 given two doses of AZD1222 and some 25 given two doses of MenACWY control vaccine. Trial participants were enrolled into age subgroups of 18-55, 56-69 and 70-plus years, which contained around 140, 26 and 57 TCR-sequenced participants, respectively. The study at large found these results: Nearly half of unique spike-specific TCRs reportedly recognized epitopes outside regions mutated in the B.1.351 and B.1.1.7 variants. Participants were mostly white British, with more females than males. The authors suggested clonal diversity may have been underestimated. After two AZD1222 doses, spike-specific TCR breadth and depth were significantly higher than at day 0 and than in MenACWY recipients. Conclusions about previously exposed vaccinees are limited, since just five to seven AZD1222 recipients were seropositive for SARS-CoV-2 at baseline. No day 14 peak-response samples were available, so repertoires were characterized only after the peak T cell response. The 56-69-year group was small, and its depth increase did not reach significance, likely because of low power. Vaccine-associated CD4 TCRs spanned the whole spike protein, with dominant responses in regions 160-218 and 743-854.

Sequences KGHSH (CDR1) and LQKENI (CDR2) are obtained from the germline V gene. The CDR3, from cysteine to phenylalanine, totals 15 residues. Solely the CDR3 DNA is kept, with 45 bases framed from the first base. The germline V and J ends show losses of 3 bases and 6 bases respectively, and no gene match explains 3 bases of the junction. The CDR3 regions of human TCRbeta chains were analyzed by immunosequencing. For the original study's pipeline: TCRs in the repertoires were matched against a reference library of SARS-CoV-2-specific TCRs that had been generated with the MIRA antigen-specificity platform. Breadth was defined as the fraction of unique TCRs that were SARS-CoV-2-associated. Depth was defined as the fraction of total T cells that were SARS-CoV-2-associated. Using the MIRA data, each spike-specific TCR was mapped to the spike region that the TCR reacts to and placed in a CD4 or CD8 class. Log10-transformed breadth and depth values were compared by one-way ANOVA with Sidak's multiple comparisons tests. TCRdb holds this immuneACCESS table with in-frame rearrangements only. Some clones are missing; in checked studies, unresolved V genes explain under half, and the rest has no known cause. From that table come the V and J calls and clone size; the DNA was used to work out D and trimming. For this sample the table gives fewer than 150,000 clones, of which 65% to 90% were detected only once. Clones ranked in the top ten supply about 7.8% of the sample.

Read against the paper, the sample's time point label means: baseline before first vaccination. Vaccinee samples were obtained from the UK trials COV001 and COV002, which included a single-blind randomized controlled phase 2/3 trial of AZD1222 (ChAdOx1 nCoV-19) in healthy adults. Trial participant PBMC samples were collected at day 0 and day 28 after the second dose for TCRbeta chain sequencing. In regard to this clone: This clone's antigen is unknown. One base away there is no much larger clone; base qualities are not given.

This chain joins TRBV18 to TRBJ1-4; TRBD1 aligns with 11 central bases. The sequence was collected from an adult in good health. The specimen comprised peripheral blood, sampled on day 0 of AZD1222 vaccination. The DNA sequence follows: TGTGCCAGCTCACCCTCGGGACAGGGGGATGAAAAACTGTTTTTT. Its product reads: CASSPSGQGDEKLFF.